This T cell receptor beta chain emerged from a study of STAT3 mutations in large granular lymphocyte leukemia. Study-wide context: More than half of T-LGLL patients received immunosuppressive therapy. Study-wide points: Persisting codominant clonotypes may have hidden a small pathogenic clone. At least one immunodominant TCR beta clonotype appeared in every T-cell large granular lymphocyte leukemia patient. In 6 of 18 patients, new TCR clonotypes emerged after therapy. Treatment regimens differed across patients between samplings.

On this clone: The antigen remains undetermined.

Germline V CDR1 and CDR2: SEHNR, FQNEAQ (reference sequence). The CDR3 spans 15 residues. V lost 2 bases, J lost 8 bases, and 16 bases lay in between. Sequencing used immunoSEQ multiplex PCR; TCRdb keeps in-frame clones, though not all of them. Seen here are 30,000 to 40,000 clones, about 90% observed once, and the top ten hold about 13%. V is TRBV7-9 and J is TRBJ2-1, with D possibly being TRBD1 or TRBD2 (6 bases each). This receptor was taken from a man aged 60-69 years with T-cell large granular lymphocyte leukemia. Some clones in this sample may be carry-over from other donors' samples. What was sequenced was peripheral blood mononuclear cells. CDR3 region: CASSLRGEREYEQFF. The CDR3 bases are TGTGCCAGCAGCTTAAGGGGGGAAAGGGAGTATGAGCAGTTCTTC.